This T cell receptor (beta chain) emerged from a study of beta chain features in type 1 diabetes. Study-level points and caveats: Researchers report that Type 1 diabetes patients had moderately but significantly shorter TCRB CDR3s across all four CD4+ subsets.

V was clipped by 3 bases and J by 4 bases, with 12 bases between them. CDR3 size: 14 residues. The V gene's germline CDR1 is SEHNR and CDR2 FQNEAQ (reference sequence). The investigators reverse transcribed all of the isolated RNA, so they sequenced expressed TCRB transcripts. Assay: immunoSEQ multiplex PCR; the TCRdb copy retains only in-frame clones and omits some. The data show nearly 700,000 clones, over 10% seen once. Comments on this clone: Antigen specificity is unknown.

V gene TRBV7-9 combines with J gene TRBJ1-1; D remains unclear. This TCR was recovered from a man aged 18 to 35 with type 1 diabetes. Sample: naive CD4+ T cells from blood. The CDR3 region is CASSFSDQATEAFF. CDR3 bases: TGTGCCAGCAGCTTTAGCGATCAGGCCACTGAAGCTTTCTTT.